This TCR beta chain originates from a study of blood T cell repertoires in COVID-19. Study context: Specimens from acute and convalescent COVID-19 originated in the United States, Italy and Spain.

Some clones are missing from TCRdb's copy, which holds only in-frame ones; the method was immunoSEQ multiplex PCR. The repertoire has roughly 250,000 clones, about 93% of them found once; the top ten carry under 2.5%. This receptor was obtained from a woman younger than 30 who had recovered from COVID-19. Source material: PBMCs or T cells enriched from blood (not recorded which).

CDR3 coding DNA: TGTGCCAGCAGTTTTGGGACAGGGGACACCATATATTTT. It yields the protein CASSFGTGDTIYF. The chain has TRBV12-3 or TRBV12-4 and TRBJ1-3; TRBD1 agrees at 10 bases. V was clipped by 3 bases and J by 8 bases; unmatched bases: 1. The CDR3 loop spans 13 amino acids.